Detailed here is one T cell receptor (beta chain). This sample stems from a study of cytomegalovirus exposure and HLA in healthy donors. Primers: 60 Vbeta forward and 13 Jbeta reverse. Produced via immunoSEQ multiplex PCR; TCRdb's table is partial and in-frame only. The profile shows some 160,000 clones, around 73% of them singletons. The germline gives CDR1 MDHEN, CDR2 SYDVKM. V gave up 5 bases and J gave up 7 bases; unmatched junction bases: 19. This CDR3 contains 19 residues. The sequencing input was PBMCs. The clonotype originates from a male donor in good health and CMV-seronegative. V is TRBV28 and J is TRBJ2-7; 14 nucleotides agree with TRBD2. This CDR3 is CASSLIWPGLAGASGEQYF. Here the CDR3 DNA reads TGTGCCAGCAGTCTAATATGGCCGGGACTAGCGGGAGCCTCGGGTGAGCAGTACTTC.